What follows describes a single T cell receptor beta chain. Its specificity is not known. Generated by immunoSEQ multiplex PCR, the TCRdb table keeps only in-frame clones and is missing some. The sample contains over 50,000 clones, 80% to 90% of which appear only once. Time point: week 5, during vaccination. The content of each vaccine dose was 300 ug of mutant IDH1 20-mer peptide, and topical imiquimod accompanied it. The sample belongs to a study of a mutant IDH1 vaccine in newly diagnosed glioma. The overall study: Patients were given eight vaccinations, scheduled in weeks 1, 3, 5, 7, 11, 15, 19 and 23. Vaccinations were initiated 4-6 weeks following radiotherapy alone, or were given together with temozolomide cycles. Treated patients, averaging around 40 years, were around 62% male and roughly 40% female.

CDR1 and CDR2 from the germline V gene are ENHRY and SYGVKD. Trimming took 3 bases from V and 5 from J; bases not matched to a gene: 8. This CDR3 region has 16 residues. The sequences come from PBMCs, collected from a glioma patient whose treatment included an IDH1 peptide vaccine. V gene TRBV10-3 combines with J gene TRBJ2-1, with 9 nucleotides matching TRBD1. The source is a woman aged 40 to 50 with glioma. CDR3 sequence: CAISDGRDRVDNEQFF. The DNA for the CDR3 is TGTGCCATCAGTGACGGCCGGGACAGGGTTGACAATGAGCAGTTCTTC.